The source of this T cell receptor beta chain is a study of OX40 agonist ivuxolimab in advanced cancers. About the research overall: Those enrolled were 80% to 85% male, with a mean age of around 60 years and ages from 23 to 79.

The trim removed 11 bases at V and 8 bases at J, leaving 9 bases unmatched. The CDR3 covers 13 residues. The germline V gene has CDR1 MNHNS and CDR2 SASEGT. Method: immunoSEQ multiplex PCR; TCRdb's copy keeps in-frame clones and lacks some. The sample consists of fewer than 100,000 clones, more than 75% of them appearing once. V gene TRBV6-1 combines with J gene TRBJ2-1; TRBD1 matches at 10 bases. This TCR was sampled from an adult with an advanced solid tumor such as melanoma, head and neck, liver or kidney cancer. The sample was CD4+ or CD8+ T cells sorted from blood, taken in a trial of the OX40 agonist ivuxolimab. CDR3 protein: CAGRTGGIDEQFF. The CDR3 DNA reads as TGTGCCGGGAGGACAGGGGGGATAGATGAGCAGTTCTTC.